This T cell receptor beta chain was identified during a study of blood T cell repertoires in COVID-19. Study as a whole: Collection of acute and convalescent COVID-19 samples took place in the United States, Italy and Spain. PBMCs, B-cell-depleted T cells, or T cells provided the cDNA or gDNA that made up the material.

V dropped 4 bases and J dropped 0 bases, with 7 bases sitting between them. CDR3 size: 14 residues. Germline V lookup: CDR1 SGHRS, CDR2 YFSETQ. Original processing methods: Estimated nucleated cell counts came from reference gene primer amplification. This table comes from immunoSEQ multiplex PCR, and its TCRdb copy is limited to in-frame clones, with some not included. Clonal size and the V and J genes are those of that table, whereas D and trimming came from the DNA. The sample has around 300,000 clones, around four fifths seen once. The sequence was obtained from a woman in her forties or fifties with active or convalescent COVID-19. The chain recombines TRBV5-1 with TRBJ2-2; perhaps TRBD1 as D (6 bases). Source material: peripheral blood. CDR3 nucleotide sequence: TGCGCCAGCAGCGACAGGTCGAACACCGGGGAGCTGTTTTTT. Amino acid sequence: CASSDRSNTGELFF.